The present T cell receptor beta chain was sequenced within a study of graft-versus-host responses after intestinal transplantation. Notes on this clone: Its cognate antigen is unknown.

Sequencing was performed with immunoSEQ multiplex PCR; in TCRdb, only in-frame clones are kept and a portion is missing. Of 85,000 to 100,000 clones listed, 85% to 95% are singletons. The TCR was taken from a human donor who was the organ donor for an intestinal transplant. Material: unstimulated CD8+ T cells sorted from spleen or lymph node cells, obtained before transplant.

The DNA for the CDR3 is TGTGCCAGCAGCTTAACAGGCGCCTACGAGCAGTACTTC. This codes for CASSLTGAYEQYF. The chain combines TRBV11-2 with TRBJ2-7; D possibly corresponds to TRBD1 (5 bases). Germline values: CDR1 SGHAT, CDR2 FQNNGV. The CDR3 length is 13 residues. The ends were cut back, 2 bases at V and 2 bases at J, with 7 bases in the middle.